This T cell receptor (beta chain) came from a study of blood T cell repertoires in COVID-19. Study overall: Donors in the United States, Italy and Spain gave samples during acute or convalescent COVID-19. PBMCs, B-cell-depleted T cells, or T cells were the source of the cDNA or gDNA that made up the material.

This CDR3 has 17 amino acids. Trimming took 2 bases from V and 3 from J, leaving 17 bases between them. Germline V gene lookup returns CDR1 SGHNT and CDR2 YYREEE (reference sequence). Original methodology: Amplification of reference gene primers was used by the study to estimate nucleated cell counts. The table came from immunoSEQ multiplex PCR; TCRdb's copy has only in-frame clones and leaves some out. V and J calls and clone size follow that table, whereas D and trimming were derived from the DNA. This sample has more than 200,000 clones; around 85% occur once, and the top ten carry 2.2%. The V gene is TRBV5-4, the J gene TRBJ2-2; TRBD2 is a possible D gene (6 bases). The receptor was derived from a woman aged 45-60 years with acute or convalescent COVID-19. Sequencing was performed on peripheral blood. The chain's CDR3 is CASSFGGSGVDTGELFF. The DNA of the CDR3 is TGTGCCAGCAGCTTTGGGGGTTCGGGAGTTGACACCGGGGAGCTGTTTTTT. The variable domain in full, completed from reference TRBV5-4 and TRBJ2-2, reads ETGVTQSPTHLIKTRGQQVTLRCSSQSGHNTVSWYQQALGQGPQFIFQYYREEENGRGNFPPRFSGLQFPNYSSELNVNALELDDSALYLCASSFGGSGVDTGELFFGEGSRLTVL.